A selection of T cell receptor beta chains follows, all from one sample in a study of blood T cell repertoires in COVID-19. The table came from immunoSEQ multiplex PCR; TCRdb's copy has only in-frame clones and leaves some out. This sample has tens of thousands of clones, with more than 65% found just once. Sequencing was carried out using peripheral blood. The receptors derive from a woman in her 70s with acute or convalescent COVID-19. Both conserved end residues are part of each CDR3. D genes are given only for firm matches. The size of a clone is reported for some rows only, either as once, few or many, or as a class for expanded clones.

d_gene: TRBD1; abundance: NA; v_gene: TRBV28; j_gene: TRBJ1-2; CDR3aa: CAGDSGTGSYGYTF; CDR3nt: TGTGCCGGGGACAGCGGGACAGGGTCCTATGGCTACACCTTC
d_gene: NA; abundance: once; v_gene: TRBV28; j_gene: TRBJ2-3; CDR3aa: CASSPDSASTDTQYF; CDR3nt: TGTGCCAGCAGCCCCGACTCAGCTAGCACAGATACGCAGTATTTT
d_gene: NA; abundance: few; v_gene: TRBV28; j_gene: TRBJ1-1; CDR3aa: CASSLGGKGPAFF; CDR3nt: TGTGCCAGCAGTTTAGGAGGGAAGGGACCAGCTTTCTTT
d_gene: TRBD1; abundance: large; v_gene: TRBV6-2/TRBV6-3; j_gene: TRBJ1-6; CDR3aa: CASSPDRGRSPLHF; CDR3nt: TGTGCCAGCAGCCCGGACAGGGGCAGGTCACCCCTCCACTTT
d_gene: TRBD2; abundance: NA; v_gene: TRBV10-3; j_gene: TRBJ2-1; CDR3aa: CAIATGLALYNEQFF; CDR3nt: TGTGCCATCGCGACGGGACTAGCTCTTTACAATGAGCAGTTCTTC
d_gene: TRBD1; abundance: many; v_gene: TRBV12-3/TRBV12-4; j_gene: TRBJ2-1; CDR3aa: CASSWTGNEQFF; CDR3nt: TGTGCCAGCAGCTGGACAGGCAATGAGCAGTTCTTC
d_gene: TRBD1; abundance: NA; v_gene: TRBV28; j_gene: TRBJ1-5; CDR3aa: CASKEGTVYQPQHF; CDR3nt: TGTGCCAGCAAAGAAGGGACAGTTTATCAGCCCCAGCATTTT
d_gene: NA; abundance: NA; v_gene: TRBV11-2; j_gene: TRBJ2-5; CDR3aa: CASSLRQDQETQYF; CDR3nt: TGTGCCAGCAGCTTAAGACAGGACCAAGAGACCCAGTACTTC
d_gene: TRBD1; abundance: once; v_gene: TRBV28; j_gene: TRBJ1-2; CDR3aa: CASRHGQGGYGYTF; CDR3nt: TGTGCCAGCAGACATGGACAGGGAGGCTATGGCTACACCTTC
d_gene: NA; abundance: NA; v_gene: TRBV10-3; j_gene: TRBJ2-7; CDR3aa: CAIRGTEAYEQYF; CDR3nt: TGTGCCATCCGGGGGACAGAAGCCTACGAGCAGTACTTC
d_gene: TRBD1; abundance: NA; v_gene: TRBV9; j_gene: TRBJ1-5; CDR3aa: CASSAGQGGNQPQHF; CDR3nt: TGTGCCAGCAGCGCCGGACAGGGGGGCAATCAGCCCCAGCATTTT
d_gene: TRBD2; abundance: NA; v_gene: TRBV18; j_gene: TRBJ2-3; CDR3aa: CASSLTRETDTQYF; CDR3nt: TGTGCCAGCTCACTTACGCGGGAGACAGATACGCAGTATTTT
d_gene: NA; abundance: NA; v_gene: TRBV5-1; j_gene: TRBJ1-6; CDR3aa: CASSLLGASYNSPLHF; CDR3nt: TGCGCCAGCAGCTTGTTGGGGGCCTCCTATAATTCACCCCTCCACTTT
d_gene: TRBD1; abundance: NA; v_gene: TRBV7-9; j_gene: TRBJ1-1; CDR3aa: CASSVTRGRSDTEAFF; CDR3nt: TGTGCCAGCAGCGTCACCAGGGGGCGCTCGGACACTGAAGCTTTCTTT
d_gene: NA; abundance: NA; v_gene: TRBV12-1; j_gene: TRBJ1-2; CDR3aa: CASSFKTGYGYTF; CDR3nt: TGTGCCAGCAGCTTTAAGACAGGGTATGGCTACACCTTC
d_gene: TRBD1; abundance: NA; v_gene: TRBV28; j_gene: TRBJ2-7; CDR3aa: CASRSQGAGYEQYF; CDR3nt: TGTGCCAGCAGGTCTCAGGGGGCGGGGTACGAGCAGTACTTC
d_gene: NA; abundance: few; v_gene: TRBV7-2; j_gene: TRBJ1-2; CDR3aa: CASSPQYVAYGYTF; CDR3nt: TGTGCCAGCAGCCCACAGTACGTGGCGTATGGCTACACCTTC
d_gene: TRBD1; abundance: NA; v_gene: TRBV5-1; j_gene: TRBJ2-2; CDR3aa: CASSRTGGGDTGELFF; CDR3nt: TGCGCCAGCAGCCGGACAGGGGGCGGGGACACCGGGGAGCTGTTTTTT
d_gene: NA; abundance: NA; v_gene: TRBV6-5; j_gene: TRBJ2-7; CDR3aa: CASSYHTGEQYF; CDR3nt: TGTGCCAGCAGTTACCACACGGGCGAGCAGTACTTC
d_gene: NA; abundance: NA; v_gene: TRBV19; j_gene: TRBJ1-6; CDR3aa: CASRSASGSPLHF; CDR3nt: TGTGCCAGTAGGTCTGCTTCGGGATCACCCCTCCACTTT
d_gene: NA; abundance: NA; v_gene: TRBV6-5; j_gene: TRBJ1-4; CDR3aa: CASSYYSGGNEKLFF; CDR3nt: TGTGCCAGCAGTTACTATTCCGGGGGGAATGAAAAACTGTTTTTT
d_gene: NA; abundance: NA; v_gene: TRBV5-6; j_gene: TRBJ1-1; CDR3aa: CASSFNPGQKTEAFF; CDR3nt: TGTGCCAGCAGCTTCAATCCGGGACAAAAAACTGAAGCTTTCTTT
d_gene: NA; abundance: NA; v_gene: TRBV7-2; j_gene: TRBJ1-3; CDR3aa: CASSFAGPGSGNTIYF; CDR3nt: TGTGCCAGCAGCTTCGCGGGCCCCGGCTCTGGAAACACCATATATTTT
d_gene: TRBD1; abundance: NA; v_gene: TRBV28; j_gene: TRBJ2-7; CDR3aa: CASSPRGLNEQYF; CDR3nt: TGTGCCAGCAGTCCCAGGGGGCTCAACGAGCAGTACTTC
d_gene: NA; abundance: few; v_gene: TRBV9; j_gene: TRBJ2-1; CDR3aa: CASSVGQDRYNEQFF; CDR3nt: TGTGCCAGCAGCGTAGGCCAGGATCGCTACAATGAGCAGTTCTTC
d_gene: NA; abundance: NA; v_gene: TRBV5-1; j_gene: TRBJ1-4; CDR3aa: CASSAIAGSNEKLFF; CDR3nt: TGCGCCAGCAGCGCGATTGCGGGATCTAATGAAAAACTGTTTTTT
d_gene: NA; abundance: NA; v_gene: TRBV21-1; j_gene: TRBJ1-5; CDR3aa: CASSERTGANQPQHF; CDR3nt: TGTGCCAGCAGCGAACGGACAGGCGCGAATCAGCCCCAGCATTTT
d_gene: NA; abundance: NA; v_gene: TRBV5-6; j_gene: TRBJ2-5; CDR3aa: CASSRGQGKETQYF; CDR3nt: TGTGCCAGCAGCAGGGGTCAGGGGAAAGAGACCCAGTACTTC
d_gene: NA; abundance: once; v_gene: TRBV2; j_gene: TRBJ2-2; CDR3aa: CASIEGGELFF; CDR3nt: TGTGCCAGCATAGAGGGCGGGGAGCTGTTTTTT
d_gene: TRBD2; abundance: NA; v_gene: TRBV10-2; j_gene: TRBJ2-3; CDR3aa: CVSSVVRSGGNTQYF; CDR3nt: TGCGTCAGCAGTGTTGTTAGATCGGGGGGGAATACGCAGTATTTT
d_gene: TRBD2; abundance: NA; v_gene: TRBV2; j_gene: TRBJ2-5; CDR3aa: CASSEDGLAGGRETQYF; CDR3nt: TGTGCCAGCAGTGAAGACGGACTAGCGGGGGGACGGGAGACCCAGTACTTC